One T cell receptor (beta chain) is described in this entry. Data came from immunoSEQ multiplex PCR; TCRdb stores just in-frame clones and leaves some out. The table includes around 130,000 clones, about 96% detected once. The length of the CDR3 is 16 residues. Germline CDR1 MDHEN, CDR2 SYDVKM. Trimming removed 5 bases from V and 0 bases from J, with 14 bases in between. The record originates from a study of T cell changes during pregnancy in multiple sclerosis. This specimen consisted of peripheral blood, obtained after pregnancy. The receptor's source is a female donor with multiple sclerosis, enrolled in a pregnancy study. The chain has TRBV28 and TRBJ1-3; D unclear. The CDR3 DNA is TGTGCCAGCAGTCCAACCCTTGGGAGCTCTGGAAACACCATATATTTT. Encoded protein: CASSPTLGSSGNTIYF.